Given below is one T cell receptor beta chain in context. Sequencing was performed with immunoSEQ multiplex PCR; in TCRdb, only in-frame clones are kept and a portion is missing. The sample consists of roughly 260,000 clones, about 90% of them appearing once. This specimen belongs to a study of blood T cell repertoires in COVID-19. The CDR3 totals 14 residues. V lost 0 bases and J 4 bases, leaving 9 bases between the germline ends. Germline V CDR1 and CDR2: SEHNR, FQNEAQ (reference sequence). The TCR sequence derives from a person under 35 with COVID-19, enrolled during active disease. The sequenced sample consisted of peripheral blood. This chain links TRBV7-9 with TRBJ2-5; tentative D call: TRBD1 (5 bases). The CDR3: CASSLAEDRETQYF. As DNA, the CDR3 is TGTGCCAGCAGCTTAGCGGAAGACAGAGAGACCCAGTACTTC. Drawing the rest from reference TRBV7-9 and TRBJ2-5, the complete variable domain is DTGVSQNPRHKITKRGQNVTFRCDPISEHNRLYWYRQTLGQGPEFLTYFQNEAQLEKSRLLSDRFSAERPKGSFSTLEIQRTEQGDSAMYLCASSLAEDRETQYFGPGTRLLVL.